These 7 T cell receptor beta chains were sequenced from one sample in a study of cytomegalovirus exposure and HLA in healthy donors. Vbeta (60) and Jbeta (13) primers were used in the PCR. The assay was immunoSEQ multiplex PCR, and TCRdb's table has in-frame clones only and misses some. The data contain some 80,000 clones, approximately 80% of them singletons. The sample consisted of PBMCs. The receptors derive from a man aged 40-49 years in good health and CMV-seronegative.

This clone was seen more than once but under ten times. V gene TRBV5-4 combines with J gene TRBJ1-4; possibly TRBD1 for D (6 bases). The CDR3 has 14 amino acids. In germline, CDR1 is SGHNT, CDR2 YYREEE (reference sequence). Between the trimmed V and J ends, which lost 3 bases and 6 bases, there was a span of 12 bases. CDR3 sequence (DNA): TGTGCCAGCAGCTCGGGGGGCGGGGATGAAAAACTGTTTTTT. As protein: CASSSGGGDEKLFF.

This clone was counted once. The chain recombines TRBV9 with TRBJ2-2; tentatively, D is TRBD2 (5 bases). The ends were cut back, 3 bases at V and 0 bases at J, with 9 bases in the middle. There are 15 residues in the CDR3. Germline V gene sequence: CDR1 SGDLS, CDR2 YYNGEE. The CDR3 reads CASSAYGTNTGELFF. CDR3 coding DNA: TGTGCCAGCAGCGCGTACGGGACGAACACCGGGGAGCTGTTTTTT.

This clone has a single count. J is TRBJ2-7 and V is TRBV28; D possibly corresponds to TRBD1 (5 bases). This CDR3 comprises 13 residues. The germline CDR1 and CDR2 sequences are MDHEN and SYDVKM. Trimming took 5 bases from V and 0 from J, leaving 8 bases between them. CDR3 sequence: CASSRQHSYEQYF. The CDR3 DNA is TGTGCCAGCAGTCGACAGCACTCCTACGAGCAGTACTTC.

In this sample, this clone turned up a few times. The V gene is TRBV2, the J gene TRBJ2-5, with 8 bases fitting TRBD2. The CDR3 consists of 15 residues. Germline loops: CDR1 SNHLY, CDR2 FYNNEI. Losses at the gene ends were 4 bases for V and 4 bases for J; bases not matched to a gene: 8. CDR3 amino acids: CASSGRGGITETQYF. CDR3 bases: TGTGCCAGCAGTGGACGGGGGGGCATCACAGAGACCCAGTACTTC.

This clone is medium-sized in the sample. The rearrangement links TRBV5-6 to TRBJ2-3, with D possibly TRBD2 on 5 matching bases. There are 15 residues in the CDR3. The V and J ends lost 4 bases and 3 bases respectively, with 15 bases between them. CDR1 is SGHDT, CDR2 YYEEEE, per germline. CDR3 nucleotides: TGTGCCAGCAGCCACTCGGGCCGAGGGACAGATACGCAGTATTTT. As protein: CASSHSGRGTDTQYF.

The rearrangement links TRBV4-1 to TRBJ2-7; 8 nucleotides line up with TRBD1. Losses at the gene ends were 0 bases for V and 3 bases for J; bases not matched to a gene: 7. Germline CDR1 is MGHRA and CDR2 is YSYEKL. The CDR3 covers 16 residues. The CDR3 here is CASSQERVRGLYEQYF. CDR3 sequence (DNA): TGCGCCAGCAGCCAAGAAAGGGTCAGGGGGCTCTACGAGCAGTACTTC.

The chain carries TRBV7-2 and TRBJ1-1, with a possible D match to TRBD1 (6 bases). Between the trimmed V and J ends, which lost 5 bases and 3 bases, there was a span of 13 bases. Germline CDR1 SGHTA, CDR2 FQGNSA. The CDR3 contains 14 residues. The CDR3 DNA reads TGTGCCAGCAGCCCACAGTCAGGGGACACTGAAGCTTTCTTT. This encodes CASSPQSGDTEAFF.